These 26 T cell receptor beta chains share one sample of origin, sequenced in a study of cytomegalovirus exposure and HLA in healthy donors. The primer mix had 60 Vbeta and 13 Jbeta primers. Some clones are missing from TCRdb's copy, which holds only in-frame ones; the method was immunoSEQ multiplex PCR. The sample lists about 130,000 clones; more than 65% were seen once. What was sequenced was PBMCs. The receptors were gathered from a man aged 18 to 35 in good health and CMV-seropositive.

V usage is TRBV4-1 and J usage is TRBJ2-5; 7 bases map to TRBD1. The J call may be mistaken, given a closer DNA end match to TRBJ2-7. CDR3 length: 14 residues. The germline CDR1 and CDR2 sequences are MGHRA and YSYEKL. The CDR3 region has the DNA TGCGCCAGCAGCCAAGCGACAGGGCTCTACGAGCAGTACTTC. It specifies CASSQATGLYEQYF.

The chain recombines TRBV5-1 with TRBJ2-7; a weak D match, TRBD1 (6 bases). Germline CDR1 reads SGHRS; CDR2 reads YFSETQ. V was pared by 4 bases and J by 5 bases, with 16 bases between. The CDR3 loop spans 14 amino acids. CDR3 in amino acids: CASSPAGAWNEQYF. The CDR3 nucleotides read TGCGCCAGCAGCCCCGCAGGGGCTTGGAACGAGCAGTACTTC.

The rearrangement joins TRBV5-4 to TRBJ2-7, with 9 nucleotides matching TRBD1. After removal of 3 bases from V and 7 bases from J, the junction contained 14 bases not matched to a gene. Germline CDR1 reads SGHNT; CDR2 reads YYREEE (reference sequence). The CDR3 spans 16 residues. For the CDR3, the DNA is TGTGCCAGCAGCTGGGGAACAGGGGGCGGCGAGGGGGAGCAGTACTTC. Translating it yields CASSWGTGGGEGEQYF.

This sequence joins TRBV18 and TRBJ1-5, with TRBD1 matching 7 bases. J lost 0 bases, V lost 4 bases, and 12 bases had no gene match. Germline CDR1 KGHSH, CDR2 LQKENI. This CDR3 has 18 residues. The CDR3 coding sequence is TGTGCCAGCTCACAAACCGGGACAGTCGTGGATAGCAATCAGCCCCAGCATTTT. Protein: CASSQTGTVVDSNQPQHF. Full variable domain (rest looked up from reference TRBV18 and TRBJ1-5): NAGVMQNPRHLVRRRGQEARLRCSPMKGHSHVYWYRQLPEEGLKFMVYLQKENIIDESGMPKERFSAEFPKEGPSILRIQQVVRGDSAAYFCASSQTGTVVDSNQPQHFGDGTRLSIL.

The CDR3 sequence is CASSLSPGSSYEQYF. Here the CDR3 DNA reads TGTGCCAGCAGTTTATCGCCCGGTAGCTCCTACGAGCAGTACTTC. The chain links TRBV27 to TRBJ2-7, with D unresolved. Germline-derived CDR1 and CDR2 are MNHEY and SMNVEV (reference sequence). This CDR3 has 15 amino acids. V was shortened by 0 bases and J by 0 bases, with 9 bases between the two germline ends.

The J gene is TRBJ2-3, the V gene TRBV11-2; D is unclear. V gave up 5 bases and J gave up 2 bases, with 5 bases separating them. Per the germline V gene, CDR1 is SGHAT and CDR2 is FQNNGV. This CDR3 region has 12 residues. CDR3 DNA sequence: TGTGCCAGCAGCGGCCTCACAGATACGCAGTATTTT. Protein sequence: CASSGLTDTQYF.

V and J are TRBV4-3 and TRBJ1-4; 7 nucleotides align to TRBD1. This CDR3 has 15 residues. Per the germline V gene, CDR1 is LGHNA and CDR2 is YSLEER. With 3 bases clipped from V and 1 base from J, the junction kept 2 bases outside the gene matches. CDR3: CASSQNRGTNEKLFF. The CDR3 bases are TGCGCCAGCAGCCAGAACAGGGGAACTAATGAAAAACTGTTTTTT.

This sequence joins TRBV7-2 and TRBJ1-2; 7 bases agree with TRBD1. V shed 0 bases and J 2 bases; nucleotides not matched to a gene: 6. Germline CDR1 is SGHTA and CDR2 is FQGNSA. The CDR3 contains 16 residues. CDR3 DNA: TGTGCCAGCAGCTTAGCGCCGGACAGGAGCAACTATGGCTACACCTTC. Translated: CASSLAPDRSNYGYTF.

The chain uses TRBV4-1 and TRBJ1-1; D not resolved. Trimming took off 2 bases at V and 0 bases at J, with 7 bases between the two ends. CDR1 is MGHRA and CDR2 is YSYEKL in the germline V gene. There are 14 residues in the CDR3. This chain's CDR3 is CASSQLALNTEAFF. The CDR3 DNA follows: TGCGCCAGCAGCCAACTGGCTTTGAACACTGAAGCTTTCTTT.

V is TRBV6-1 and J is TRBJ1-5; tentative D call: TRBD1 (6 bases). Germline CDR1 and CDR2: MNHNS and SASEGT. This CDR3 is 15 amino acids long. V lost 4 bases and J 6 bases, leaving 16 bases between the germline ends. This CDR3 reads CASSAQGKGGQPQHF. Written as DNA, the CDR3 is TGTGCCAGCAGTGCTCAGGGGAAGGGTGGTCAGCCCCAGCATTTT.

J is TRBJ2-3 and V is TRBV19; 7 bases are a match to TRBD1. This CDR3 spans 15 amino acids. The J segment lost 3 bases and the V segment lost 2 bases, leaving 5 bases of the junction unmatched. Germline V CDR1 and CDR2: LNHDA, SQIVND (reference sequence). For the CDR3, the DNA is TGTGCCAGTAGTATAAGGGACAGAGGAACAGATACGCAGTATTTT. This encodes CASSIRDRGTDTQYF. Based on the CDR3 plus reference TRBV19 and TRBJ2-3, the full variable domain is DGGITQSPKYLFRKEGQNVTLSCEQNLNHDAMYWYRQDPGQGLRLIYYSQIVNDFQKGDIAEGYSVSREKKESFPLTVTSAQKNPTAFYLCASSIRDRGTDTQYFGPGTRLTVL.

In DNA, the CDR3 is TGCGCCAGCAGCCAAGAGATGGCGGGGGGGGCCTACAATGAGCAGTTCTTC. This sequence encodes CASSQEMAGGAYNEQFF. The chain joins TRBV4-3 to TRBJ2-1, with 9 bases identical to TRBD2. Germline V CDR1 and CDR2: LGHNA, YSLEER. The junction had 5 bases not matched to a gene; V was cut back by 0 bases and J by 2 bases. This CDR3 has 17 amino acids.

J is TRBJ2-5 and V is TRBV30, with a weak D call TRBD1 (6 bases). The CDR3 totals 13 residues. Germline V lookup: CDR1 GTSNPN, CDR2 SVGIG (reference sequence). Between the trimmed V and J ends, which lost 0 bases and 13 bases, there was a span of 18 bases. In nucleotides, the CDR3 is TGTGCCTGGAGTGTAAGGGTGGGTGGGGACACGTACTTC. Its protein product is CAWSVRVGGDTYF.

This chain links TRBV9 with TRBJ1-1; 8 positions agree with TRBD1. The ends lost 3 bases at V and 8 bases at J; junction bases unmatched: 6. Germline V CDR1 and CDR2: SGDLS, YYNGEE. The CDR3 spans 13 residues. DNA of the CDR3: TGTGCCAGCAGCGCCCAGGGGGCGACGGAAGCTTTCTTT. Translating gives CASSAQGATEAFF.

The chain has TRBV2 and TRBJ2-7; 7 bases agree with TRBD2. CDR1 is SNHLY, CDR2 FYNNEI, per germline. The CDR3 runs to 19 residues. With 8 bases clipped from V and 4 bases from J, the junction kept 26 bases outside the gene matches. This CDR3 is CASRVVFILGLLNRYEQYF. The CDR3 nucleotides are TGTGCCAGCCGCGTGGTCTTCATTCTGGGACTACTGAATAGATACGAGCAGTACTTC.

The chain uses TRBV29-1 and TRBJ2-1; TRBD2 aligns across 9 bases. The V gene end was trimmed by 8 bases and the J gene end by 2 bases; junction bases not matched to a gene: 10. CDR1 SQVTM and CDR2 ANQGSEA come from the germline V gene. The length of the CDR3 is 15 residues. The CDR3 bases are TGCAGCACCCGCGGGGGGGAGATAACCTACAATGAGCAGTTCTTC. Residues: CSTRGGEITYNEQFF.

This clone was seen once. This chain uses TRBV2 with TRBJ1-2; 8 bases agree with TRBD1. The V and J ends lost 4 bases and 0 bases, in that order; junction bases with no gene match: 7. Germline CDR1 SNHLY, CDR2 FYNNEI. This CDR3 comprises 16 residues. This CDR3 reads CASSGGQGLTNYGYTF. The CDR3 DNA reads as TGTGCCAGCAGTGGAGGACAGGGACTTACTAACTATGGCTACACCTTC.

Only a few counts were recorded for this clone. This CDR3 is CASSPVFGDYGYTF. CDR3 in DNA: TGTGCCAGCAGTCCCGTCTTCGGGGACTATGGCTACACCTTC. The V and J genes are TRBV6-5 and TRBJ1-2, with D hard to call. Germline CDR1 and CDR2: MNHEY and SVGAGI. CDR3 size: 14 residues. Trimming took off 5 bases at V and 3 bases at J, with 13 bases between the two ends.

This chain joins TRBV30 and TRBJ2-2, with D possibly being TRBD1 (5 bases). CDR1 GTSNPN and CDR2 SVGIG come from the germline V gene (reference sequence). The ends were cut back, 0 bases at V and 3 bases at J, with 17 bases in the middle. The CDR3 consists of 17 residues. Here the CDR3 reads CAWSVSRAPKYTGELFF. The CDR3 DNA sequence: TGTGCCTGGAGTGTATCCAGGGCCCCAAAATACACCGGGGAGCTGTTTTTT.

The chain carries TRBV5-1 and TRBJ2-7; D is undetermined. The germline CDR1 and CDR2 sequences are SGHRS and YFSETQ. With 1 base removed from V and 6 bases from J, the gap between germline ends came to 14 bases. This CDR3 region has 14 residues. In DNA, the CDR3 is TGCGCCAGCAGCTTGCAGGTGGATGGTGGCGAGCAGTACTTC. Its translation is CASSLQVDGGEQYF.

The chain employs TRBV11-2 and TRBJ2-3, with D possibly TRBD2 on 6 matching bases. Germline-derived CDR1 and CDR2 are SGHAT and FQNNGV. The CDR3 spans 15 residues. Deletions cut 3 bases from V and 4 bases from J, with 14 bases between. In DNA form, the CDR3 reads TGTGCCAGCAGCTTTTTACTACCGGGGGCAGATACGCAGTATTTT. Residues: CASSFLLPGADTQYF. The full variable domain, with the rest looked up from reference TRBV11-2 and TRBJ2-3, is EAGVAQSPRYKIIEKRQSVAFWCNPISGHATLYWYQQILGQGPKLLIQFQNNGVVDDSQLPKDRFSAERLKGVDSTLKIQPAKLEDSAVYLCASSFLLPGADTQYFGPGTRLTVL.

The chain couples TRBV5-1 to TRBJ2-2; 10 bases fit TRBD2. CDR1 SGHRS and CDR2 YFSETQ come from the germline V gene. This CDR3 has 15 amino acids. J was trimmed by 5 bases and V by 6 bases; bases with no gene match: 7. The CDR3 nucleotides are TGCGCCAGCACCCCTGGACTAGCGGAGACCGGGGAGCTGTTTTTT. It encodes CASTPGLAETGELFF.

The chain employs TRBV30 and TRBJ1-2; no firm D call. This CDR3 contains 12 residues. V was shortened by 1 base and J by 4 bases, with 7 bases between the two germline ends. Germline V gives CDR1 GTSNPN, CDR2 SVGIG (reference sequence). CDR3 protein: CAWSDGSYGYTF. DNA for the CDR3: TGTGCCTGGAGTGATGGGAGCTATGGCTACACCTTC.

This clone occurred once. The chain combines TRBV6-1 with TRBJ2-4; D is undetermined. The germline V gene has CDR1 MNHNS and CDR2 SASEGT. There are 15 residues in the CDR3. V was trimmed by 3 bases and J by 2 bases, leaving 11 bases between them. In DNA form, the CDR3 reads TGTGCCAGCAGTGAGGCATTAGACACCAAAAACATTCAGTACTTC. Its protein is CASSEALDTKNIQYF.

The J gene is TRBJ2-1, the V gene TRBV5-1; 13 positions agree with TRBD2. The CDR3 is made up of 14 amino acids. With 3 bases clipped from V and 9 bases from J, the junction kept 3 bases outside the gene matches. The germline CDR1 and CDR2 sequences are SGHRS and YFSETQ. The CDR3 DNA is TGCGCCAGCAGCTGGACTAGCGGGGGTGCTGAGCAGTTCTTC. Its translation: CASSWTSGGAEQFF.

The chain carries TRBV30 and TRBJ2-7, with 10 positions matching TRBD1. The CDR3 loop spans 12 amino acids. Germline trimming cut 5 bases from V and 4 bases from J; bases unmatched to any gene: 2. CDR1 and CDR2 (germline): GTSNPN, SVGIG (reference sequence). DNA for the CDR3: TGTGCCTGGGACAGGGGGCCGTACGAGCAGTACTTC. Translated: CAWDRGPYEQYF.